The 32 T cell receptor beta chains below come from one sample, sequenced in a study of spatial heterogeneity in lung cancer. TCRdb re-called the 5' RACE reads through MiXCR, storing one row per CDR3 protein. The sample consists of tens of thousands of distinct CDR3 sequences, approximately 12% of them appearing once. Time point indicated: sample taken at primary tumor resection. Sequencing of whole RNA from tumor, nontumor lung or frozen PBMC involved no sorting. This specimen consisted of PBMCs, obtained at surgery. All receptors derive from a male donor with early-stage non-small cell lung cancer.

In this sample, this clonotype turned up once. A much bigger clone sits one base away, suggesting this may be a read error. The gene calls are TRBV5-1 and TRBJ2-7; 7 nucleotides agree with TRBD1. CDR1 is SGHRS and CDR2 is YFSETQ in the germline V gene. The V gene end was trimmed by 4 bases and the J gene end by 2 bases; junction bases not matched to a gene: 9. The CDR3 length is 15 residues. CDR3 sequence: CASSEGASIPYEQYF. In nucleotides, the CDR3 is TGCGCCAGCAGCGAGGGGGCTTCGATCCCCTACGAGCAGTACTTC.

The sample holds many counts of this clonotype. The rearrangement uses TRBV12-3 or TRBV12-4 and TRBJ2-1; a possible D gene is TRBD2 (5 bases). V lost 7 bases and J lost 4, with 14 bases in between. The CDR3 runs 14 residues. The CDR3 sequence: CASTNGVAYNEQFF. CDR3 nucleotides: TGTGCCAGCACCAATGGAGTAGCGTACAATGAGCAGTTCTTC.

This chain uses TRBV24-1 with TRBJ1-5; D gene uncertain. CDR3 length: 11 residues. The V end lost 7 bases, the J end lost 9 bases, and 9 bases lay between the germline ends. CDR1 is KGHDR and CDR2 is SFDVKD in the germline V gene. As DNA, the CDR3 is TGTGCCACCAGGAGGGCCCGGCCCCAGCATTTT. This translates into CATRRARPQHF.

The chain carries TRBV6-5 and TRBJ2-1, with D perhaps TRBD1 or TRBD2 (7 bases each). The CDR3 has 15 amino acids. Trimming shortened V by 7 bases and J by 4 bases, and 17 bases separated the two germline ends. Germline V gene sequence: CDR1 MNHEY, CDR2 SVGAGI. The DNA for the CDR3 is TGTGCCAGCACTCAGGGGGGGGACCCTTACAATGAGCAGTTCTTC. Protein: CASTQGGDPYNEQFF.

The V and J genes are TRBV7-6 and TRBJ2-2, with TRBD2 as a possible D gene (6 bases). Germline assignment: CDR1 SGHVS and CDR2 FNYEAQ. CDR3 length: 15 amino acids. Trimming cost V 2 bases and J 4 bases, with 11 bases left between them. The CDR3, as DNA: TGTGCCAGCAGCTTAACAGGAGCGGGCACCGGGGAGCTGTTTTTT. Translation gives CASSLTGAGTGELFF.

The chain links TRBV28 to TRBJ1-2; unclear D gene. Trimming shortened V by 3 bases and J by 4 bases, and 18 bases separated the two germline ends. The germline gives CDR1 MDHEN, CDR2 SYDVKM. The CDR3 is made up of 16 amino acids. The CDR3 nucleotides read TGTGCCAGCAGTTTCGGACGGGCGGGCCAAGTCTATGGCTACACCTTC. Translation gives CASSFGRAGQVYGYTF.

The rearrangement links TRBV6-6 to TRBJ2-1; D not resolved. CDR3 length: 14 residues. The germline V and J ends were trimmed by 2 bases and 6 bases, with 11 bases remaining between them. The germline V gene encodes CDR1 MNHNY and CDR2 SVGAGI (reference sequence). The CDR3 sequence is CASSYASNPNEQFF. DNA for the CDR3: TGTGCCAGCAGTTACGCGTCTAACCCCAATGAGCAGTTCTTC.

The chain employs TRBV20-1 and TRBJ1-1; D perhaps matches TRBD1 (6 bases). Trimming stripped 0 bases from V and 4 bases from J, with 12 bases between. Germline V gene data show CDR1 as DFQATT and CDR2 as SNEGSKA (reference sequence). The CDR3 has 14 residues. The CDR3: CSAREQGVSTEAFF. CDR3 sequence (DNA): TGCAGTGCTAGAGAACAGGGTGTTAGCACTGAAGCTTTCTTT.

The CDR3: CASSLNRDRSNEQYF. The DNA for the CDR3 is TGTGCCAGCAGTTTAAATCGGGACAGGTCCAACGAGCAGTACTTC. The chain combines TRBV27 with TRBJ2-7, with TRBD1 matching over 8 bases. The germline gives CDR1 MNHEY, CDR2 SMNVEV (reference sequence). The CDR3 length is 15 residues. J lost 5 bases, V lost 2 bases, and 8 bases had no gene match.

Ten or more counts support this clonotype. This chain's CDR3 is CASRLLAEAFF. CDR3 bases: TGTGCCAGCAGGCTTTTGGCTGAAGCTTTCTTT. J is TRBJ1-1 and V is TRBV7-9; D is unresolved. The CDR3 spans 11 residues. With 6 bases removed from V and 6 bases from J, the gap between germline ends came to 8 bases. Germline-derived CDR1 and CDR2 are SEHNR and FQNEAQ (reference sequence).

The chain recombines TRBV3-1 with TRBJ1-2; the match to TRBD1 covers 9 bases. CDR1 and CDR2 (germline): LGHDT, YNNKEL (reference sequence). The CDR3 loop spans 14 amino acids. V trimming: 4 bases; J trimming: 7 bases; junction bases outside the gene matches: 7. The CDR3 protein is CASSRRTGDFGYTF. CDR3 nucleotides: TGTGCCAGCAGCCGCAGGACAGGGGACTTTGGCTACACCTTC.

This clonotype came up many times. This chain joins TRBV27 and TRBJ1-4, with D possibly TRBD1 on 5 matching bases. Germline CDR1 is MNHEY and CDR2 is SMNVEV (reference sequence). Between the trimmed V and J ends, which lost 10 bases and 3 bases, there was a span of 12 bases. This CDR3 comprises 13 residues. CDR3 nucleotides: TGTGCCACCAGGGACGGATCTAATGAAAAACTGTTTTTT. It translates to CATRDGSNEKLFF.

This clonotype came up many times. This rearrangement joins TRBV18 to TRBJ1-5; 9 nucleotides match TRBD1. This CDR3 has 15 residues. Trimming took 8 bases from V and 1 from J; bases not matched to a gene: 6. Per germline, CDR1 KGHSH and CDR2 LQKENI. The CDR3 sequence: CASSPTGGSNQPQHF. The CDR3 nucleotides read TGTGCCAGCAGTCCGACAGGGGGAAGCAATCAGCCCCAGCATTTT.

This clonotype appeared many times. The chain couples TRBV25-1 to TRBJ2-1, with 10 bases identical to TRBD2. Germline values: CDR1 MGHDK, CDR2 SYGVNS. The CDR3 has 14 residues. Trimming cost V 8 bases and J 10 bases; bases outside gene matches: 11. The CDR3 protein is CASGKPGTSVEQFF. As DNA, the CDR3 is TGTGCCAGCGGCAAACCCGGGACTAGCGTCGAGCAGTTCTTC.

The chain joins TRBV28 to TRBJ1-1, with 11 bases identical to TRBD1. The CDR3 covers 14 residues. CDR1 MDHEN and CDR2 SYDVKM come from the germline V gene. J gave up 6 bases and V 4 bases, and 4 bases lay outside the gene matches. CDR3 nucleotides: TGTGCCAGCAGTTCCTTGGACAGGGGGCCTGAAGCTTTCTTT. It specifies CASSSLDRGPEAFF.

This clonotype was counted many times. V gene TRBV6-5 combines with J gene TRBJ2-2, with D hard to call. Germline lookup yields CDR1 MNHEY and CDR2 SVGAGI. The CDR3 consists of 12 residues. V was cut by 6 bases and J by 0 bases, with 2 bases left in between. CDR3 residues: CASRSNTGELFF. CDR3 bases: TGTGCCAGCAGATCGAACACCGGGGAGCTGTTTTTT.

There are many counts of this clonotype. Written as DNA, the CDR3 is TGTGCCAGCAGCGTCGCCCAGGGGGCGAATACAGATACGCAGTATTTT. Translating gives CASSVAQGANTDTQYF. The chain joins TRBV9 to TRBJ2-3; 8 bases line up with TRBD1. CDR1 and CDR2 (germline): SGDLS, YYNGEE. After removal of 2 bases from V and 3 bases from J, the junction contained 8 bases not matched to a gene. The CDR3 covers 16 residues.

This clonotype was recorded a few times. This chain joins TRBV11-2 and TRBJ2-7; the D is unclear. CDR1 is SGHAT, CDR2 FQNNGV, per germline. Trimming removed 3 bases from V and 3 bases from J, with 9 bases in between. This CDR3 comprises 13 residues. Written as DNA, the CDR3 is TGTGCCAGCAGCTTCCCCCCACGCTACGAGCAGTACTTC. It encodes CASSFPPRYEQYF.

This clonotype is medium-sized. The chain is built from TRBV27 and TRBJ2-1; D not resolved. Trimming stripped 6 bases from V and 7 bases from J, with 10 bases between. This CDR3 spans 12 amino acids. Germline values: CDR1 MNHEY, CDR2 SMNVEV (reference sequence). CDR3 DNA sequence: TGTGCCAGCAGCCTAGGAGAGAATGAGCAGTTCTTC. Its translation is CASSLGENEQFF.

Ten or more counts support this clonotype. The CDR3 reads CASSWTGTGDRRNYGYTF. The DNA for the CDR3 is TGTGCCAGCAGTTGGACCGGGACAGGCGACAGAAGAAACTATGGCTACACCTTC. This chain uses TRBV7-2 with TRBJ1-2, with 8 bases identical to TRBD1. The CDR3 contains 18 residues. The germline V gene has CDR1 SGHTA and CDR2 FQGNSA. With 6 bases clipped from V and 2 bases from J, the junction kept 17 bases outside the gene matches. Looking up the rest from reference TRBV7-2 and TRBJ1-2 gives the full variable domain: GAGVSQSPSNKVTEKGKDVELRCDPISGHTALYWYRQSLGQGLEFLIYFQGNSAPDKSGLPSDRFSAERTGGSVSTLTIQRTQQEDSAVYLCASSWTGTGDRRNYGYTFGSGTRLTVV.

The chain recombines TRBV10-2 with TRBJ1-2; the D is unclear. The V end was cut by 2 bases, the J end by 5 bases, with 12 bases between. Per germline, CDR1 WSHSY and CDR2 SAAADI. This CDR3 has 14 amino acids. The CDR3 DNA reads TGCGCCAGCAGTGAGGACTTAGACGCATATGGCTACACCTTC. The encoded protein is CASSEDLDAYGYTF.

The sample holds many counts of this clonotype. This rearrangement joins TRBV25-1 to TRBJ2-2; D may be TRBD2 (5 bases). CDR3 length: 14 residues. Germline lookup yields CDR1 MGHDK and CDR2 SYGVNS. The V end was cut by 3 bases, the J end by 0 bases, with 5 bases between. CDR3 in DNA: TGTGCCAGCAGTGAGGACTCGAACACCGGGGAGCTGTTTTTT. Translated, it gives CASSEDSNTGELFF.

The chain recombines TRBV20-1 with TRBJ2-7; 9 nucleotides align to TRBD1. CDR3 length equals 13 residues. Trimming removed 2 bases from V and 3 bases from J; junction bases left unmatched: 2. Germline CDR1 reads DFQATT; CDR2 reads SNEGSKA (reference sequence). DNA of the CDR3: TGCAGTGCTAGACCGGGACAGGGCTACGAGCAGTACTTC. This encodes CSARPGQGYEQYF.

The CDR3 DNA sequence: TGTGCCAGCAGCCTGGACAGGCCTGGAAACACCATATATTTT. This sequence encodes CASSLDRPGNTIYF. The V and J genes are TRBV5-6 and TRBJ1-3; 7 bases are shared with TRBD1. CDR3 length equals 14 residues. Germline values: CDR1 SGHDT, CDR2 YYEEEE. The V gene end was trimmed by 4 bases and the J gene end by 2 bases; junction bases not matched to a gene: 3.

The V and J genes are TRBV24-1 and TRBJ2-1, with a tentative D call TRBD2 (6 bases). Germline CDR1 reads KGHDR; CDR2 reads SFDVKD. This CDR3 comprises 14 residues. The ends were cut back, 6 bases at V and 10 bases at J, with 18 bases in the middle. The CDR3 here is CATSPGGTKGEQFF. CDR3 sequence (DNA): TGTGCCACCAGTCCGGGCGGGACCAAAGGCGAGCAGTTCTTC.

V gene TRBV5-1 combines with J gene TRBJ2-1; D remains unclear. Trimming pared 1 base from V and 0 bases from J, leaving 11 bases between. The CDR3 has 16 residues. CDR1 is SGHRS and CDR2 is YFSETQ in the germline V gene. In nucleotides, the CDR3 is TGCGCCAGCAGCTTGCTGGCGGCCTACTCCTACAATGAGCAGTTCTTC. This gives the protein CASSLLAAYSYNEQFF.

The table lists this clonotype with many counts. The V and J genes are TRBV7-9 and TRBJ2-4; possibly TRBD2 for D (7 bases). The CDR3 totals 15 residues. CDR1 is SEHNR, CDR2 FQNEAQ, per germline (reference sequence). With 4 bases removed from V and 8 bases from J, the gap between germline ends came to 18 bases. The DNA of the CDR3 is TGTGCCAGCAGCTCCCCCGACGAAGGGGGGGACATTCAGTACTTC. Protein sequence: CASSSPDEGGDIQYF.

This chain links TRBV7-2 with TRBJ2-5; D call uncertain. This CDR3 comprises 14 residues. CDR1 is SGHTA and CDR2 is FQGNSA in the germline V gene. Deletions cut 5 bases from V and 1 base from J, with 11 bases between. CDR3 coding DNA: TGTGCCAGCAGCCCCCAAATCCTCCAAGAGACCCAGTACTTC. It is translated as CASSPQILQETQYF.

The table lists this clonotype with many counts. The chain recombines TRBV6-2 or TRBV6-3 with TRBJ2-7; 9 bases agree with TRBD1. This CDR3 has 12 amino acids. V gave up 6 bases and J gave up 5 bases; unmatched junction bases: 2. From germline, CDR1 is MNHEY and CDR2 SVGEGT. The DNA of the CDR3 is TGTGCCAGCAGACAGGGGGCGAACGAGCAGTACTTC. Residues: CASRQGANEQYF.

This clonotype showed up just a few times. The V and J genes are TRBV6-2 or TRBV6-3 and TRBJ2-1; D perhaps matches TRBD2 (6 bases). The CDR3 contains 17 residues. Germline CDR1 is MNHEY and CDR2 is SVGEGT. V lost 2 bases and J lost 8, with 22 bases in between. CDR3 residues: CASSYVLGGVSSDEQFF. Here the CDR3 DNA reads TGTGCCAGCAGTTACGTTCTCGGGGGAGTCTCGTCGGATGAGCAGTTCTTC.

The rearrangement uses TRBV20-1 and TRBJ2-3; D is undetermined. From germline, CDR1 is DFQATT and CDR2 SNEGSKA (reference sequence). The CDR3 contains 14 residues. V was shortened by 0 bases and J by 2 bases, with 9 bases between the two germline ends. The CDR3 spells CSARDPVNTDTQYF. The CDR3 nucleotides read TGCAGTGCTAGAGACCCAGTTAACACAGATACGCAGTATTTT.

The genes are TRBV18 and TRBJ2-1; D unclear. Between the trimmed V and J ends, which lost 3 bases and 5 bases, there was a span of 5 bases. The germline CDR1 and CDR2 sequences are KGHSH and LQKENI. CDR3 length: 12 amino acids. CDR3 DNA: TGTGCCAGCTCACCGGAAAACAATGAGCAGTTCTTC. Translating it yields CASSPENNEQFF.